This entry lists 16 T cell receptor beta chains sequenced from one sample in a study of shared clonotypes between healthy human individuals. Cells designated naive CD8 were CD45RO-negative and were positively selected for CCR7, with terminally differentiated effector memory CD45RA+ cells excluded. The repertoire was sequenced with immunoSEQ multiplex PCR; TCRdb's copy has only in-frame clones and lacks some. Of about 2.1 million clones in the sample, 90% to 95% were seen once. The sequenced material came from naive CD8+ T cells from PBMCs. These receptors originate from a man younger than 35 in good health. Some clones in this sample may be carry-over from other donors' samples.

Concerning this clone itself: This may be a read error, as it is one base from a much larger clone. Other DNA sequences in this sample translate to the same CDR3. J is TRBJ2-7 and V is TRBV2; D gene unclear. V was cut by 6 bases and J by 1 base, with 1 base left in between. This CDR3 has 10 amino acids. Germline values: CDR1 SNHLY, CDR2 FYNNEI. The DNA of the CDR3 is TGTGCCAGCAGGTCCTACGAGCAGTACTTC. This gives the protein CASRSYEQYF.

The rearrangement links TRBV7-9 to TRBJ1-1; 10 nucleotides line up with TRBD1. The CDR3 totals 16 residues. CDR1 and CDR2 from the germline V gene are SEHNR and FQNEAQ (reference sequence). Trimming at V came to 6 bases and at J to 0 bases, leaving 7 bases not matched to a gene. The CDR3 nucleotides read TGTGCCAGCAGTCGGACAGGGGGTTACATGAACACTGAAGCTTTCTTT. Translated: CASSRTGGYMNTEAFF.

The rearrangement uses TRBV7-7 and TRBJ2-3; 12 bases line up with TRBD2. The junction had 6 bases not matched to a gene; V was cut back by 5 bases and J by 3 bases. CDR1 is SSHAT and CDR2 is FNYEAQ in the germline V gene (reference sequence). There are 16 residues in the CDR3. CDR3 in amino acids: CASSPGLAGKTDTQYF. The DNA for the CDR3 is TGTGCCAGCAGCCCCGGACTAGCGGGAAAGACAGATACGCAGTATTTT.

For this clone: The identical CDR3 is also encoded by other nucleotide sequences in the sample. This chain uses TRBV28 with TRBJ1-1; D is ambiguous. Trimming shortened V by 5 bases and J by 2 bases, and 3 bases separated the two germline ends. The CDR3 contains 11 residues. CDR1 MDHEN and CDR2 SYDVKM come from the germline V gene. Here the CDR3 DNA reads TGTGCCAGCAGTATTAACACTGAAGCTTTCTTT. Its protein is CASSINTEAFF.

CDR3 sequence reads: CASSLLMTDSGDEQFF. For the CDR3, the DNA is TGTGCCAGCAGCTTATTAATGACAGACTCCGGAGATGAGCAGTTCTTC. The genes are TRBV7-9 and TRBJ2-1; possible D gene TRBD1, 5 bases. The CDR3 sequence is 16 residues long. From germline, CDR1 is SEHNR and CDR2 FQNEAQ (reference sequence). The germline V and J ends were trimmed by 2 bases and 8 bases, with 19 bases remaining between them.

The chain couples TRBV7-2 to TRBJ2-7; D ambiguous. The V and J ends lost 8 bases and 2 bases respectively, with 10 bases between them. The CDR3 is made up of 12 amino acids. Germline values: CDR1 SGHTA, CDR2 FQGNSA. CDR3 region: CASGLSAYEQYF. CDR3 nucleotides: TGTGCCAGCGGCCTTTCAGCCTACGAGCAGTACTTC.

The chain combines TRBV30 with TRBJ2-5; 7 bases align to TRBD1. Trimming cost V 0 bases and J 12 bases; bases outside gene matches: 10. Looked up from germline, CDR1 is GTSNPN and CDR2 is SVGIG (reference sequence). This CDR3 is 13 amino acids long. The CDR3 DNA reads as TGTGCCTGGAGTGTAACTTCCGGGACAGAGAAGTACTTC. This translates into CAWSVTSGTEKYF.

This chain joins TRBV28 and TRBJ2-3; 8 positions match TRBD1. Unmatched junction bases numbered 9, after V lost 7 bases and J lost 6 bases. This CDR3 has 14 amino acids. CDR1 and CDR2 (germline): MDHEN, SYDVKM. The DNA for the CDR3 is TGTGCCAGCAATCCGGACAGGGCTTGGGATACGCAGTATTTT. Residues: CASNPDRAWDTQYF. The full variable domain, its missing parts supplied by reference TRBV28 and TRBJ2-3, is DVKVTQSSRYLVKRTGEKVFLECVQDMDHENMFWYRQDPGLGLRLIYFSYDVKMKEKGDIPEGYSVSREKKERFSLILESASTNQTSMYLCASNPDRAWDTQYFGPGTRLTVL.

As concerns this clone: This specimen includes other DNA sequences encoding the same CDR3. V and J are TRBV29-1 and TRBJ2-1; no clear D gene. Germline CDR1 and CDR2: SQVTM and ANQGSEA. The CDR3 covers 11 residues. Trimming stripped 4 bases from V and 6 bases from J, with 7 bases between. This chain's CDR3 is CSVGLANEQFF. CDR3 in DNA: TGCAGCGTTGGACTTGCCAATGAGCAGTTCTTC.

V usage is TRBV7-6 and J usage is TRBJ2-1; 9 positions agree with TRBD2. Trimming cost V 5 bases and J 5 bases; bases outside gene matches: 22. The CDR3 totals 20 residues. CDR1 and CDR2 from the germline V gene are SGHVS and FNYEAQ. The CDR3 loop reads CASSPRELAGGPLSHNEQFF. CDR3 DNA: TGTGCCAGCAGCCCAAGGGAATTGGCGGGAGGGCCATTAAGCCACAATGAGCAGTTCTTC.

Here the CDR3 reads CASSLAGGPGETQYF. CDR3 coding DNA: TGCGCCAGCAGCTTGGCGGGAGGGCCGGGGGAGACCCAGTACTTC. The rearrangement links TRBV5-1 to TRBJ2-5; 8 bases match TRBD2. This CDR3 has 15 amino acids. Germline V CDR1 and CDR2: SGHRS, YFSETQ. V lost 0 bases and J lost 5; bases outside the gene matches: 6.

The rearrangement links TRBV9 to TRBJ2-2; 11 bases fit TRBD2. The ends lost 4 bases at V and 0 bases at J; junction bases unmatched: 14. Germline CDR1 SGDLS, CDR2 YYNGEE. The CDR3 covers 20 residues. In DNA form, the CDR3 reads TGTGCCAGCAGCATCCCGGGACTAGCGGACGCCACGGCGAACACCGGGGAGCTGTTTTTT. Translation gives CASSIPGLADATANTGELFF.

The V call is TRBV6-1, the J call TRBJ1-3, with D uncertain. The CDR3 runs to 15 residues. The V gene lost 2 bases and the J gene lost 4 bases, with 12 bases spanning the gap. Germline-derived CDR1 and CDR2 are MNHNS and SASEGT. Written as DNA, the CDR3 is TGTGCCAGCAGTGAAAGGGTCAGGATGGGAAACACCATATATTTT. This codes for CASSERVRMGNTIYF.

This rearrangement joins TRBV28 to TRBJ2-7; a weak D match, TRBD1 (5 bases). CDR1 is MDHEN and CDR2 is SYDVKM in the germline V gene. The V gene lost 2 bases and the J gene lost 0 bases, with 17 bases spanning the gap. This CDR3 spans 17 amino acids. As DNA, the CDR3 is TGTGCCAGCAGTTTAGGCGGAAACAGGAAAAGCTCCTACGAGCAGTACTTC. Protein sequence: CASSLGGNRKSSYEQYF.

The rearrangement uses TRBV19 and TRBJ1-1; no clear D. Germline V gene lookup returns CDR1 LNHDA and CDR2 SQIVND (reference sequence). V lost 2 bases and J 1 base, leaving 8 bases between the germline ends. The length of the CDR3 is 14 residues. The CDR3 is CASSINAGNTEAFF. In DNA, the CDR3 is TGTGCCAGTAGTATAAATGCAGGGAACACTGAAGCTTTCTTT.

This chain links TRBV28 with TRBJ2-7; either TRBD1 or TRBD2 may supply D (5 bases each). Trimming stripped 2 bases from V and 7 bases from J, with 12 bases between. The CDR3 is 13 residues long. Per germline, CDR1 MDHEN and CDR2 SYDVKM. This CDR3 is CASSLGTVGEQYF. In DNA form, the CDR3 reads TGTGCCAGCAGTTTAGGGACGGTAGGAGAGCAGTACTTC.